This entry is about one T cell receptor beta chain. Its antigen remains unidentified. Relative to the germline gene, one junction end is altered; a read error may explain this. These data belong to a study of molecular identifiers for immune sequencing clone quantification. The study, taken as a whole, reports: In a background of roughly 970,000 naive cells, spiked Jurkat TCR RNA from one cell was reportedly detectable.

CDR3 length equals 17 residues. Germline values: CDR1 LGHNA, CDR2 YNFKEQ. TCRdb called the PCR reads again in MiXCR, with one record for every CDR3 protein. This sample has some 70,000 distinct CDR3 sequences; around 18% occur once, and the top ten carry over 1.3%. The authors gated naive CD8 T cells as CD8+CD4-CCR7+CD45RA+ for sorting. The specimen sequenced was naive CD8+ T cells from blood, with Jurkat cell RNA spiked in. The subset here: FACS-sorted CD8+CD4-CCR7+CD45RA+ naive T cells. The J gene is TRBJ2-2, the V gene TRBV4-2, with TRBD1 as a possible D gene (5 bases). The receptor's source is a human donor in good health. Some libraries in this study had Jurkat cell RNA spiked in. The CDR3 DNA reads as TGTGCTAGCAGCCAGGACATTGGGCTGATATACACCGGGGAGCTGTTTTTT. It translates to CASSQDIGLIYTGELFF.